These 30 T cell receptor beta chains were sequenced from one sample in a study of shared clonotypes between healthy human individuals. Profiling relied on immunoSEQ multiplex PCR, and the TCRdb table lists in-frame clones only, not all of them. Among approximately 500,000 clones, 90% to 96% were seen once, and the ten largest hold 0.06%. Sequencing was performed on naive CD4+ T cells sorted from blood. Subset indicated: CD45RA+ positively selected. Receptors were obtained from a woman aged 25 to 39 in good health.

This chain joins TRBV28 and TRBJ1-1; 11 bases map to TRBD1. V lost 5 bases, J lost 3 bases, and 5 bases stayed unmatched. Germline-derived CDR1 and CDR2 are MDHEN and SYDVKM. The CDR3 totals 15 residues. As DNA, the CDR3 is TGTGCCAGCAGTGATGGACAGGGGGCCCACACTGAAGCTTTCTTT. It translates to CASSDGQGAHTEAFF.

The V gene is TRBV29-1, the J gene TRBJ2-1; no clear D gene. Germline CDR1 is SQVTM and CDR2 is ANQGSEA. This CDR3 is 13 amino acids long. Between the trimmed V and J ends, which lost 5 bases and 7 bases, there was a span of 15 bases. The CDR3 sequence is CSVRQVVRNEQFF. The CDR3 DNA reads as TGCAGCGTTAGGCAGGTAGTGAGGAATGAGCAGTTCTTC.

The chain recombines TRBV4-1 with TRBJ2-6; D gene unclear. Germline lookup yields CDR1 MGHRA and CDR2 YSYEKL. The CDR3 loop spans 16 amino acids. V lost 2 bases to trimming and J lost 2 bases, with 10 bases between them. The CDR3 coding sequence is TGCGCCAGCAGCCAAAGGGAAAGGACTGGGGCCAACGTCCTGACTTTC. This encodes CASSQRERTGANVLTF.

This chain connects TRBV2 to TRBJ1-1; 7 bases match TRBD1. The CDR3 loop spans 12 amino acids. Trimming at V came to 8 bases and at J to 10 bases, leaving 10 bases not matched to a gene. The germline gives CDR1 SNHLY, CDR2 FYNNEI. The CDR3 loop reads CASGLTRGRAFF. The CDR3 bases are TGTGCCAGCGGCTTAACGAGGGGGCGAGCTTTCTTT. Filled out from reference TRBV2 and TRBJ1-1, the complete variable domain reads EPEVTQTPSHQVTQMGQEVILRCVPISNHLYFYWYRQILGQKVEFLVSFYNNEISEKSEIFDDQFSVERPDGSNFTLKIRSTKLEDSAMYFCASGLTRGRAFFGQGTRLTVV.

The chain uses TRBV6-5 and TRBJ2-5; tentatively, D is TRBD1 or TRBD2 (5 bases each). The end of the DNA aligns better with TRBJ2-7, so the J call may be wrong. Germline V lookup: CDR1 MNHEY, CDR2 SVGAGI. CDR3 length: 16 residues. The CDR3 DNA sequence: TGTGCCAGCAGTTACTCGTTGGGGACGGGAAACTACGAGCAGTACTTC. It encodes CASSYSLGTGNYEQYF.

The genes are TRBV5-1 and TRBJ1-1; D not certain. The V end lost 0 bases, the J end lost 6 bases, and 3 bases lay between the germline ends. This CDR3 contains 11 residues. Germline CDR1 reads SGHRS; CDR2 reads YFSETQ. CDR3 DNA: TGCGCCAGCAGCTTGGGGTCTGAAGCTTTCTTT. Translation: CASSLGSEAFF.

The gene calls are TRBV7-9 and TRBJ2-7, with D unresolved. The CDR3 sequence is 13 residues long. Germline V gene data show CDR1 as SEHNR and CDR2 as FQNEAQ (reference sequence). Trimming pared 7 bases from V and 3 bases from J, leaving 13 bases between. Here the CDR3 DNA reads TGTGCCAGCACCAGCCACGGTGGCTACGAGCAGTACTTC. This codes for CASTSHGGYEQYF.

The CDR3 loop reads CASSLGPGTGELFF. In DNA, the CDR3 is TGTGCCAGCAGCTTGGGCCCTGGGACCGGGGAGCTGTTTTTT. V usage is TRBV11-3 and J usage is TRBJ2-2; no clear D. Per the germline V gene, CDR1 is SGHNT and CDR2 is YENEEA. With 3 bases removed from V and 5 bases from J, the gap between germline ends came to 10 bases. CDR3 length: 14 residues.

About this clone itself: The sample holds other DNA sequences that translate to the same CDR3. The rearrangement links TRBV5-1 to TRBJ1-2; TRBD1 matches at 7 bases. Trimming removed 1 base from V and 8 bases from J; junction bases left unmatched: 5. The length of the CDR3 is 13 residues. Per germline, CDR1 SGHRS and CDR2 YFSETQ. The CDR3 bases are TGCGCCAGCAGCTTGACAGGGGAGTACGGCTACACCTTC. It yields the protein CASSLTGEYGYTF.

The chain uses TRBV7-2 and TRBJ1-5; possible D gene TRBD1, 5 bases. The V end lost 4 bases, the J end lost 7 bases, and 20 bases lay between the germline ends. Germline CDR1 is SGHTA and CDR2 is FQGNSA. The CDR3 is 16 residues long. CDR3 residues: CASSSKASGRGQPQHF. CDR3 nucleotides: TGTGCCAGCAGCTCCAAAGCGTCGGGGAGGGGACAGCCCCAGCATTTT.

The gene calls are TRBV18 and TRBJ2-5, with 8 bases identical to TRBD1. The DNA end is more similar to TRBJ2-7, so the J call may be wrong. Germline CDR1 KGHSH, CDR2 LQKENI. The CDR3 sequence is 14 residues long. CDR3 nucleotides: TGTGCCAGCTCACCCCGGGACAGGAACTACGAGCAGTACTTC. Translation: CASSPRDRNYEQYF.

The rearrangement uses TRBV7-2 and TRBJ2-3, with D maybe TRBD2 (6 bases). Trimming shortened V by 1 base and J by 2 bases, and 13 bases separated the two germline ends. The CDR3 sequence is 16 residues long. Germline V gene sequence: CDR1 SGHTA, CDR2 FQGNSA. This chain's CDR3 is CASSLGGTPFTDTQYF. CDR3 in DNA: TGTGCCAGCAGCTTAGGAGGGACTCCTTTCACAGATACGCAGTATTTT.

The chain is built from TRBV29-1 and TRBJ2-5; D is perhaps TRBD2 (6 bases). CDR1 SQVTM and CDR2 ANQGSEA come from the germline V gene. The CDR3 is 15 residues long. V gave up 5 bases and J gave up 5 bases, with 21 bases separating them. The DNA of the CDR3 is TGCAGCGTTCGGGTAGCGGAGGGAAGATTCGAGACCCAGTACTTC. This encodes CSVRVAEGRFETQYF.

The CDR3 here is CATSRDRDLGYTQYF. The CDR3 bases are TGTGCCACCAGCAGAGATCGGGACCTCGGATATACGCAGTATTTT. V and J are TRBV15 and TRBJ2-3; the D call may be TRBD1 or TRBD2 (5 bases each). CDR3 length: 15 amino acids. V was trimmed by 0 bases and J by 7 bases, leaving 14 bases between them. Germline CDR1 is LNHNV and CDR2 is YYDKDF (reference sequence).

The V gene is TRBV2, the J gene TRBJ2-1; 9 bases are shared with TRBD2. There are 17 residues in the CDR3. Germline V gene lookup returns CDR1 SNHLY and CDR2 FYNNEI. V lost 4 bases and J lost 0; bases outside the gene matches: 7. The DNA of the CDR3 is TGTGCCAGCAGTGCTCTAGCGGGACCGAGCTCCTACAATGAGCAGTTCTTC. Translated: CASSALAGPSSYNEQFF.

V usage is TRBV28 and J usage is TRBJ2-5; no clear D gene. The J call may be in error: the DNA end matches TRBJ2-7 better. CDR1 is MDHEN and CDR2 is SYDVKM in the germline V gene. The CDR3 spans 13 residues. The CDR3 nucleotides read TGTGCCAGCAGTTTAATCAGTATCTACGAGCAGTACTTC. Its protein product is CASSLISIYEQYF.

The V call is TRBV5-4, the J call TRBJ1-5; D uncertain. The ends were cut back, 9 bases at V and 6 bases at J, with 7 bases in the middle. The CDR3 consists of 10 residues. Germline-derived CDR1 and CDR2 are SGHNT and YYREEE (reference sequence). CDR3 sequence (DNA): TGTGCCAACCGAAGTCAGCCCCAGCATTTT. This encodes CANRSQPQHF.

The J gene is TRBJ2-7, the V gene TRBV6-6; D possibly corresponds to TRBD1 (6 bases). Between the trimmed V and J ends, which lost 7 bases and 2 bases, there was a span of 12 bases. The CDR3 is made up of 13 amino acids. The germline CDR1 and CDR2 sequences are MNHNY and SVGAGI (reference sequence). CDR3 DNA: TGTGCCAGCACCTCACAGGGCCCCTACGAGCAGTACTTC. Its translation is CASTSQGPYEQYF.

This chain links TRBV6-5 with TRBJ1-1; D uncertain. The CDR3 contains 14 residues. The V and J ends lost 8 bases and 4 bases respectively, with 17 bases between them. CDR1 and CDR2 from the germline V gene are MNHEY and SVGAGI. Here the CDR3 DNA reads TGTGCCAGCTGCGACTACAGTGGAGGCACTGAAGCTTTCTTT. Translating gives CASCDYSGGTEAFF.

A remark on this clone: The identical CDR3 is also encoded by other nucleotide sequences in the sample. This sequence joins TRBV18 and TRBJ2-1, with D hard to call. Germline V gene sequence: CDR1 KGHSH, CDR2 LQKENI. The CDR3 totals 14 residues. The V end was cut by 2 bases, the J end by 0 bases, with 5 bases between. The CDR3 bases are TGTGCCAGCTCACCAGGGCGCTCCTACAATGAGCAGTTCTTC. As protein: CASSPGRSYNEQFF.

V and J are TRBV25-1 and TRBJ2-7; TRBD2 matches 8 bases. Trimming took 4 bases from V and 2 from J; bases not matched to a gene: 10. This CDR3 comprises 16 residues. CDR1 is MGHDK, CDR2 SYGVNS, per germline. The CDR3 spells CASSGSVAGRTYEQYF. CDR3 sequence (DNA): TGTGCCAGCAGTGGCTCTGTAGCGGGACGAACCTACGAGCAGTACTTC.

The chain joins TRBV9 to TRBJ1-1; D is ambiguous. Trimming stripped 6 bases from V and 0 bases from J, with 12 bases between. Germline V gives CDR1 SGDLS, CDR2 YYNGEE. This CDR3 comprises 14 residues. The CDR3: CASKPGSMNTEAFF. The CDR3 DNA reads TGTGCCAGCAAACCCGGGAGTATGAACACTGAAGCTTTCTTT.

This chain uses TRBV27 with TRBJ2-2; D gene uncertain. Trimming took 8 bases from V and 7 from J, leaving 11 bases between them. The CDR3 has 12 amino acids. Germline lookup yields CDR1 MNHEY and CDR2 SMNVEV (reference sequence). DNA of the CDR3: TGTGCCAGCGCATATCAGCACGGGGAGCTGTTTTTT. Translation gives CASAYQHGELFF.

This chain links TRBV7-6 with TRBJ2-5; 8 bases map to TRBD2. The germline gives CDR1 SGHVS, CDR2 FNYEAQ. Germline trimming cut 3 bases from V and 5 bases from J; bases unmatched to any gene: 14. The CDR3 is made up of 17 amino acids. DNA of the CDR3: TGTGCCAGCAGCTTGACTAGGGCCGCGGGGGGCGGGGAGACCCAGTACTTC. Protein sequence: CASSLTRAAGGGETQYF.

The J gene is TRBJ2-1, the V gene TRBV11-3; D is unclear. CDR1 is SGHNT, CDR2 YENEEA, per germline. This CDR3 has 13 residues. The V end lost 1 base, the J end lost 7 bases, and 8 bases lay between the germline ends. In DNA form, the CDR3 reads TGTGCCAGCAGCTTAGGAGGTGTAAATGAGCAGTTCTTC. Its translation: CASSLGGVNEQFF.

The CDR3 region has the DNA TGTGCCAGCAGTTACGGGACGGGGACCTACGAGCAGTACTTC. Amino acids: CASSYGTGTYEQYF. The chain uses TRBV6-6 and TRBJ2-7, with D perhaps assigned TRBD1 or TRBD2 (5 bases each). Trimming took 2 bases from V and 2 from J, leaving 10 bases between them. Germline CDR1 MNHNY, CDR2 SVGAGI (reference sequence). This CDR3 is built from 14 residues.

The genes are TRBV28 and TRBJ1-2; D is possibly TRBD1 (6 bases). The CDR3 runs 14 residues. Germline-derived CDR1 and CDR2 are MDHEN and SYDVKM. V lost 6 bases and J lost 4, with 15 bases in between. The CDR3 coding sequence is TGTGCCAGCAGGGCGACCAGGGGCGCCTATGGCTACACCTTC. It encodes CASRATRGAYGYTF.

The chain joins TRBV7-9 to TRBJ2-5; D remains unclear. The end of the DNA is better explained by TRBJ2-7, so the J call may be wrong. This CDR3 has 11 amino acids. Germline values: CDR1 SEHNR, CDR2 FQNEAQ (reference sequence). DNA for the CDR3: TGTGCCCCCTATGATGCCTACGAGCAGTACTTC. Encoded protein: CAPYDAYEQYF.

The J gene is TRBJ1-2, the V gene TRBV5-6; D gene ambiguous. The CDR3 runs 13 residues. Germline assignment: CDR1 SGHDT and CDR2 YYEEEE. Trimming removed 0 bases from V and 4 bases from J, with 7 bases in between. CDR3: CASSLGGIYGYTF. In nucleotides, the CDR3 is TGTGCCAGCAGCTTGGGAGGGATCTATGGCTACACCTTC.

The gene calls are TRBV7-7 and TRBJ2-1; D gene unclear. Trimming removed 2 bases at V and 5 bases at J, with 7 bases between. Germline-derived CDR1 and CDR2 are SSHAT and FNYEAQ (reference sequence). The CDR3 is 13 amino acids. The CDR3 DNA follows: TGTGCCAGCAGCTTACACCGAAACAATGAGCAGTTCTTC. Translated: CASSLHRNNEQFF.